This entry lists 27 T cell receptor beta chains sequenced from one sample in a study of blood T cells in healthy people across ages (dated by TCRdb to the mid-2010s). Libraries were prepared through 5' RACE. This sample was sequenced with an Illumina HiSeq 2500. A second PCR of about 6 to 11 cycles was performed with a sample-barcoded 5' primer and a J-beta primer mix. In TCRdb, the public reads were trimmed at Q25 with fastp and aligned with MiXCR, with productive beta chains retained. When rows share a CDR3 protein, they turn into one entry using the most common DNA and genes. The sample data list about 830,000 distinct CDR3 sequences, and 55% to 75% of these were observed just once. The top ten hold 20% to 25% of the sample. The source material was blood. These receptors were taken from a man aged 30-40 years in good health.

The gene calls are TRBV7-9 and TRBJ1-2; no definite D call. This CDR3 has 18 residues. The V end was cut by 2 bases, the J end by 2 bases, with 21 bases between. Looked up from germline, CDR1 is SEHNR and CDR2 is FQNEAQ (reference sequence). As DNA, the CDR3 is TGTGCCAGCAGCTTAATTTGGAAGCCCTTCACCGAAAACTATGGCTACACCTTC. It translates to CASSLIWKPFTENYGYTF.

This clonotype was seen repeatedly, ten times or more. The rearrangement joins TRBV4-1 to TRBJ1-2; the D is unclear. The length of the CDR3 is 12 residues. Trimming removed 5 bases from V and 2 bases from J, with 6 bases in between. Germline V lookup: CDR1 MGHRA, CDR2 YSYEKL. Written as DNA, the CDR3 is TGCGCCAGCAGCGAAGGAAACTATGGCTACACCTTC. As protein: CASSEGNYGYTF.

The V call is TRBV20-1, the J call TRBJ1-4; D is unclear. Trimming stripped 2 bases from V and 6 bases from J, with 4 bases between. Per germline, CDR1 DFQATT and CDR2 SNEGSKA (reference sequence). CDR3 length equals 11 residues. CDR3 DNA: TGCAGTGCTAGATGGGATGAAAAACTGTTTTTT. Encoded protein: CSARWDEKLFF.

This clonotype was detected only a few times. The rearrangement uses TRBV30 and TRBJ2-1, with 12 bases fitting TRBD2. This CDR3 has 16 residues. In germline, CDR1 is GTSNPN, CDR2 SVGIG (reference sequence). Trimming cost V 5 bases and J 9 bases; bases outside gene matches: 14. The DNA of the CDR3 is TGTGCCTGGGGTAAACGGCTAGCGGGGGGGCCTAGTGAGCAGTTCTTC. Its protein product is CAWGKRLAGGPSEQFF.

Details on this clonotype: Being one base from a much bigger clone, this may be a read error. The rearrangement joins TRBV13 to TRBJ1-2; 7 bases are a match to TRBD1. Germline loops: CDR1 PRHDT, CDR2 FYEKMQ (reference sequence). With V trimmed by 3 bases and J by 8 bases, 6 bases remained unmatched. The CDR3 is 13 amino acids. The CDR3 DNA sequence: TGTGCCAGCAGCTTGACAGGGTCCAGGGGCTACACCTTC. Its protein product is CASSLTGSRGYTF.

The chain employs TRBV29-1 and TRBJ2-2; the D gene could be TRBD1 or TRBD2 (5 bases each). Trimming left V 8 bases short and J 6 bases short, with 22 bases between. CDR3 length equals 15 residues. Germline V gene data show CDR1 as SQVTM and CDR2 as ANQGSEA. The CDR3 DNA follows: TGCAGCCTCACTAGGACCCCTCAGGGTGCCGGGGAGCTGTTTTTT. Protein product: CSLTRTPQGAGELFF.

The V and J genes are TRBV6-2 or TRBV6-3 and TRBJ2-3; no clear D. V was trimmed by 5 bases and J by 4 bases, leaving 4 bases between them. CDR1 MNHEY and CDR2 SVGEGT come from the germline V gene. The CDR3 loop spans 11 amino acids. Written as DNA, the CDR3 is TGTGCCAGCAGTCGCCCAGATACGCAGTATTTT. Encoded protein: CASSRPDTQYF.

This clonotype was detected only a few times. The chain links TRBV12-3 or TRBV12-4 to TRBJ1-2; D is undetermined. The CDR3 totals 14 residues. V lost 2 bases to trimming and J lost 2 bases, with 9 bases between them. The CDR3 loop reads CASSLSALNYGYTF. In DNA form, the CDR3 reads TGTGCCAGCAGTTTATCCGCACTGAACTATGGCTACACCTTC.

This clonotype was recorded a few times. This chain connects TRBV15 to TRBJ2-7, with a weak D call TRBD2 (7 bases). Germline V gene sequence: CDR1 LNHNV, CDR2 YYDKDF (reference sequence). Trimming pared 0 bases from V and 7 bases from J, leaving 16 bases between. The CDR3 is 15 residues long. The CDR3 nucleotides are TGTGCCACCAGCAGAGATAGGGGGAGGGCCCAAGAGCAGTACTTC. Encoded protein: CATSRDRGRAQEQYF. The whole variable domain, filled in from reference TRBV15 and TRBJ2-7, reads DAMVIQNPRYQVTQFGKPVTLSCSQTLNHNVMYWYQQKSSQAPKLLFHYYDKDFNNEADTPDNFQSRRPNTSFCFLDIRSPGLGDTAMYLCATSRDRGRAQEQYFGPGTRLTVT.

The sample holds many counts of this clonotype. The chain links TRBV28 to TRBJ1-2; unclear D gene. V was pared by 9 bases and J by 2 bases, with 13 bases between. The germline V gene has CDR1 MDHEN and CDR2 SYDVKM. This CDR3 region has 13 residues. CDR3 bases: TGTGCCAGTGGAGAGGGCGTGAACTATGGCTACACCTTC. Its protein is CASGEGVNYGYTF.

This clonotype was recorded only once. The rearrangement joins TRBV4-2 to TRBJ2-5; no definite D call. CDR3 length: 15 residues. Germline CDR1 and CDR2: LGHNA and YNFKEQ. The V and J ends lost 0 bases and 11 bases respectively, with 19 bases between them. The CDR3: CASSQDLEIGWRQYF. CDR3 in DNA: TGTGCCAGCAGCCAAGATCTAGAAATCGGGTGGCGGCAGTACTTC.

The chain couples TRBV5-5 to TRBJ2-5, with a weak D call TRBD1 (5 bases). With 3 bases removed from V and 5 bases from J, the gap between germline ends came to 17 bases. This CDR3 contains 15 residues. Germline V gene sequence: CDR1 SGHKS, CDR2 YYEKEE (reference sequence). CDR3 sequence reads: CASSSQGARAETQYF. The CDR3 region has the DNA TGTGCCAGCAGCTCGCAAGGGGCTCGCGCGGAGACCCAGTACTTC. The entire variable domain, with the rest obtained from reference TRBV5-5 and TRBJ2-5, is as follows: DAGVTQSPTHLIKTRGQQVTLRCSPISGHKSVSWYQQVLGQGPQFIFQYYEKEERGRGNFPDRFSARQFPNYSSELNVNALLLGDSALYLCASSSQGARAETQYFGPGTRLLVL.

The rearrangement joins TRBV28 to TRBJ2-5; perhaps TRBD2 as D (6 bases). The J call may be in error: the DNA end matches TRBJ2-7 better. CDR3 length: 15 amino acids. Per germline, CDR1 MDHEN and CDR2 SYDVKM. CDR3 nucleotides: TGTGCCAGCAGTAAAAGCGGGTCTATTATCTACGAGCAGTACTTC. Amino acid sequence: CASSKSGSIIYEQYF.

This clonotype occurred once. This CDR3 reads CSAEVPSGANVLTF. The DNA of the CDR3 is TGCAGCGCTGAGGTCCCCTCTGGGGCCAACGTCCTGACTTTC. The chain links TRBV29-1 to TRBJ2-6; D unclear. The germline V gene has CDR1 SQVTM and CDR2 ANQGSEA. The CDR3 runs to 14 residues. Trimming shortened V by 7 bases and J by 0 bases, and 10 bases separated the two germline ends.

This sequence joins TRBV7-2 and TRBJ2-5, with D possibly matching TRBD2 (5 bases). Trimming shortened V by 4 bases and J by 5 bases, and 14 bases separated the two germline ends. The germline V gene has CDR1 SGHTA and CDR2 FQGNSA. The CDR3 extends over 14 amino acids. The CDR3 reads CASSYPGSPETQYF. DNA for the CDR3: TGTGCCAGCAGCTACCCGGGATCCCCGGAGACCCAGTACTTC.

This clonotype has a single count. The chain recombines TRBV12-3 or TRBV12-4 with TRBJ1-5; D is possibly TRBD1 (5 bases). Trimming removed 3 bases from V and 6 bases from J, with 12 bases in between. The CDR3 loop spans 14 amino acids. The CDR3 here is CASSLGGWGQPQHF. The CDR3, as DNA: TGTGCCAGCAGTTTGGGGGGGTGGGGTCAGCCCCAGCATTTT.

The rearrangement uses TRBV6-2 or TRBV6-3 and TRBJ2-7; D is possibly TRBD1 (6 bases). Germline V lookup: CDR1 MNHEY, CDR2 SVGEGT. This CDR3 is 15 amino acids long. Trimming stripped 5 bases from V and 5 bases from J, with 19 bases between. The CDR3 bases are TGTGCCAGCAGTCCAAAAACAGGGATTTTCCACGAGCAGTACTTC. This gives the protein CASSPKTGIFHEQYF.

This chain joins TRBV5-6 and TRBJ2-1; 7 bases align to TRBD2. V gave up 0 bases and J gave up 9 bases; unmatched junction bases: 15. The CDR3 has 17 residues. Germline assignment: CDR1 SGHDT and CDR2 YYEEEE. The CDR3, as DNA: TGTGCCAGCAGCTTGGTCAGTAACGGGAGGTACTCTGGTGAGCAGTTCTTC. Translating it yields CASSLVSNGRYSGEQFF.

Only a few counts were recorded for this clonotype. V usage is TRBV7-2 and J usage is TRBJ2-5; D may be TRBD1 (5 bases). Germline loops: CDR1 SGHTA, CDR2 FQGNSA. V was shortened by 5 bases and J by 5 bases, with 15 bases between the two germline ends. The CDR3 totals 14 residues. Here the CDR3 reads CASSQGAAPETQYF. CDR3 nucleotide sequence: TGTGCCAGCAGCCAAGGGGCCGCCCCGGAGACCCAGTACTTC.

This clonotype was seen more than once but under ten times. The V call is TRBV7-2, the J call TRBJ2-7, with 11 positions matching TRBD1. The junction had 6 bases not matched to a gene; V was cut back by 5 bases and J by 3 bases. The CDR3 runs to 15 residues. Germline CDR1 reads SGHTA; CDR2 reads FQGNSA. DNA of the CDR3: TGTGCCAGCAGCCCCTCGGGACAGGGGGTCTACGAGCAGTACTTC. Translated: CASSPSGQGVYEQYF.

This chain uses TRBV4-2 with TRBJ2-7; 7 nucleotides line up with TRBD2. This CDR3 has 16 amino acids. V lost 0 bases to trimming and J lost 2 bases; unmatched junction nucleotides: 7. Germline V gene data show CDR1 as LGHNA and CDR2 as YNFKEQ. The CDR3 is CASSQDYSGNPYEQYF. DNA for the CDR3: TGTGCCAGCAGCCAAGATTACAGCGGGAACCCCTACGAGCAGTACTTC.

The chain's CDR3 is CASSLAGGDEYRYGYTF. The CDR3 nucleotides are TGTGCCAGCAGCTTGGCCGGGGGGGACGAGTATCGCTATGGCTACACCTTC. V gene TRBV5-4 combines with J gene TRBJ1-2, with a weak D call TRBD1 (5 bases). The CDR3 totals 17 residues. V was pared by 0 bases and J by 4 bases, with 19 bases between. From germline, CDR1 is SGHNT and CDR2 YYREEE (reference sequence).

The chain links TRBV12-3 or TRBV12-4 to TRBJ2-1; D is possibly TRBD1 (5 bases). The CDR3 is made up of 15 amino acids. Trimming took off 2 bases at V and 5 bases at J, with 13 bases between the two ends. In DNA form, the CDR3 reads TGTGCCAGCAGTTTACCAGGGTCTGGGGACAATGAGCAGTTCTTC. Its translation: CASSLPGSGDNEQFF.

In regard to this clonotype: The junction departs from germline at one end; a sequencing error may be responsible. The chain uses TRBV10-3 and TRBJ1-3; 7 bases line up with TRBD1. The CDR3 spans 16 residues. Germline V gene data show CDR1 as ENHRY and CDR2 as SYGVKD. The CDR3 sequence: CAIRVWDRDSGDTIYF. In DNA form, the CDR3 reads TGTGCCATCAGGGTTTGGGACAGAGACTCTGGAGACACCATATATTTT.

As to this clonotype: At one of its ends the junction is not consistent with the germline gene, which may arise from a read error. CDR3 protein: CASSEPVGYTETFF. DNA for the CDR3: TGTGCCAGCAGTGAACCCGTAGGGTACACTGAAACTTTCTTT. The V and J genes are TRBV6-1 and TRBJ1-1; no firm D call. Germline V lookup: CDR1 MNHNS, CDR2 SASEGT. CDR3 length: 14 residues.

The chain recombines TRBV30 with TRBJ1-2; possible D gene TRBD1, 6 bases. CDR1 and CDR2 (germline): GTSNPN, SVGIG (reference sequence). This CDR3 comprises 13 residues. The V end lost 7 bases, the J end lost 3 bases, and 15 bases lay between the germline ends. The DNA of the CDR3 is TGTGCCTATTGGTGGGGGGGCCACTATGGCTACACCTTC. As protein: CAYWWGGHYGYTF.

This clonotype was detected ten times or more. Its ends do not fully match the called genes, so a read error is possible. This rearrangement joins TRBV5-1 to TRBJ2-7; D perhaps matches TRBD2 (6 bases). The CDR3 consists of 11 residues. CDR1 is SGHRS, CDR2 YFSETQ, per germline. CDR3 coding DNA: TGTGCCAGCAGCTTAGCGGACGAGCAGTACTTC. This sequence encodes CASSLADEQYF. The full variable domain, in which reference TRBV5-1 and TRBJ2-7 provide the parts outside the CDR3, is KAGVTQTPRYLIKTRGQQVTLSCSPISGHRSVSWYQQTPGQGLQFLFEYFSETQRNKGNFPGRFSGRQFSNSRSEMNVSTLELGDSALYLCASSLADEQYFGPGTRLTVT.